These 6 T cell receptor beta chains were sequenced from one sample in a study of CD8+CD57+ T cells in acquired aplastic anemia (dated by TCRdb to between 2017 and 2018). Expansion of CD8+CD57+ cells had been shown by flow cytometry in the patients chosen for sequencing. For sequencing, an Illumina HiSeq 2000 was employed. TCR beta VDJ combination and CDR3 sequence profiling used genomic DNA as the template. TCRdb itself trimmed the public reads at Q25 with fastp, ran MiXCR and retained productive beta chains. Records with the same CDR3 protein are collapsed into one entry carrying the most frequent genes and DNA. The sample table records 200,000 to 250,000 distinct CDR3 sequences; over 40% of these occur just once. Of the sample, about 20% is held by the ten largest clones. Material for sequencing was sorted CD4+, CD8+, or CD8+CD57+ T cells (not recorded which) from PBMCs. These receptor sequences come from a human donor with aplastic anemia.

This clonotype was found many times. The CDR3 coding sequence is TGTGCCGGAGCTAGACAGCTCTCCTACGAGCAGTACTTC. It encodes CAGARQLSYEQYF. The chain joins TRBV6-1 to TRBJ2-7; D is possibly TRBD1 (5 bases). Germline V lookup: CDR1 MNHNS, CDR2 SASEGT. This CDR3 comprises 13 residues. Trimming took off 11 bases at V and 0 bases at J, with 14 bases between the two ends.

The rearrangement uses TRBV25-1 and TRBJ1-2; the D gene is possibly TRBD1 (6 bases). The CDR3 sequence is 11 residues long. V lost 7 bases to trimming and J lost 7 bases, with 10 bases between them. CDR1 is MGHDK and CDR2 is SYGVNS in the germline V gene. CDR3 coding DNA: TGTGCCAGCACAGGGGAGGCTGGCTACACCTTC. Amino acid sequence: CASTGEAGYTF.

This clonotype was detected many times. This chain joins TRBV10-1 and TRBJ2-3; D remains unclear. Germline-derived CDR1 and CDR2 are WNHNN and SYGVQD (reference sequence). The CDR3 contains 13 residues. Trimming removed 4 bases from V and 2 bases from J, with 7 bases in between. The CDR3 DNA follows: TGCGCCAGCAGTGCCGCCTTCACAGATACGCAGTATTTT. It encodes CASSAAFTDTQYF.

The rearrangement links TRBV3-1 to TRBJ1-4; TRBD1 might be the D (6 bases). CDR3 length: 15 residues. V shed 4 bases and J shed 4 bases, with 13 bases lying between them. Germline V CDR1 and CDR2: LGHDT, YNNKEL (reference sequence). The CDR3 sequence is CASSPGQNFNEKLFF. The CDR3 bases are TGTGCCAGCAGCCCCGGACAGAACTTTAATGAAAAACTGTTTTTT.

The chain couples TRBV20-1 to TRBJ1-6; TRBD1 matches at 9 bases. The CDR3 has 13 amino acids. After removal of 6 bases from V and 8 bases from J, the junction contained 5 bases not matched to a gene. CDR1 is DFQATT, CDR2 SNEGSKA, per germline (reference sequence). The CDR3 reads CSARDRVDSPLHF. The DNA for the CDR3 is TGCAGTGCCCGGGACAGGGTTGATTCACCCCTCCACTTT.

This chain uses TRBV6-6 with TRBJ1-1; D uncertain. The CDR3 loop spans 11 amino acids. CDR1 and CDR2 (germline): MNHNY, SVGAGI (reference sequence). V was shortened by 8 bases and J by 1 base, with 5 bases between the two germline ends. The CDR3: CASCRNTEAFF. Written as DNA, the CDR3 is TGTGCCAGCTGCAGGAACACTGAAGCTTTCTTT.